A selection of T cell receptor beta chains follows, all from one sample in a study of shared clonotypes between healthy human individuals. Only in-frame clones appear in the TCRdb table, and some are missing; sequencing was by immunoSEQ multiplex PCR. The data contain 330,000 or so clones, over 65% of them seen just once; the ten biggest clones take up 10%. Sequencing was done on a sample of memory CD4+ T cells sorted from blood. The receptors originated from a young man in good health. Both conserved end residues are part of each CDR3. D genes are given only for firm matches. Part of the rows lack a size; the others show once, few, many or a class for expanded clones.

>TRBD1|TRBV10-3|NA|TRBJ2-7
CAISKKDRENEQYF
TGTGCCATCAGTAAAAAGGACAGGGAAAACGAGCAGTACTTC
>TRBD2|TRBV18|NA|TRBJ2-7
CASSPESGGTSYEQYF
TGTGCCAGCTCACCCGAGAGCGGGGGGACCTCCTACGAGCAGTACTTC
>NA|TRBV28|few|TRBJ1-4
CASSFISWATNEKLFF
TGTGCCAGCAGTTTTATATCGTGGGCAACTAATGAAAAACTGTTTTTT
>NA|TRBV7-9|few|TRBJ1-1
CASSLAGTGERAFF
TGTGCCAGCAGCTTAGCCGGGACCGGGGAGCGGGCTTTCTTT
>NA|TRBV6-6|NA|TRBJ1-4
CASSYSQDSYEKLFF
TGTGCCAGCAGTTACTCACAGGACAGCTATGAAAAACTGTTTTTT
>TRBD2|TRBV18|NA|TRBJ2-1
CASSPNLAAYNEQFF
TGTGCCAGCTCACCTAACCTAGCGGCGTACAATGAGCAGTTCTTC
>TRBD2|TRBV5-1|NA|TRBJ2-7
CASNLAGGFDYEQYF
TGCGCCAGCAACCTAGCGGGAGGGTTCGACTACGAGCAGTACTTC
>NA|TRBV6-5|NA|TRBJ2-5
CASSRHDRQETQYF
TGTGCCAGCAGTCGACACGACAGGCAAGAGACCCAGTACTTC
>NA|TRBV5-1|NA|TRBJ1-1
CASSLGGQRNTEAFF
TGCGCCAGCAGCCTAGGCGGACAGAGGAACACTGAAGCTTTCTTT
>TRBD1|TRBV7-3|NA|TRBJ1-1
CASSLTGGTEAFF
TGTGCCAGCAGCCTCACAGGGGGCACTGAAGCTTTCTTT
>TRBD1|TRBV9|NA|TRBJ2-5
CASSPRTGETQYF
TGTGCCAGCAGCCCCCGGACAGGAGAGACCCAGTACTTC
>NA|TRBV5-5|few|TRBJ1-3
CASNIRNTGNTIYF
TGTGCCAGCAACATCCGGAATACTGGAAACACCATATATTTT
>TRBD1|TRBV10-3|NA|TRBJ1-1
CAISESHRGNTEAFF
TGTGCCATCAGTGAGTCGCACAGGGGGAACACTGAAGCTTTCTTT
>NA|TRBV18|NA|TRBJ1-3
CASSLQGSGNTIYF
TGTGCCAGCTCCCTACAAGGGTCTGGAAACACCATATATTTT
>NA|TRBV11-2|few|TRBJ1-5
CASSFDKNQPQHF
TGTGCCAGCAGCTTCGACAAGAATCAGCCCCAGCATTTT
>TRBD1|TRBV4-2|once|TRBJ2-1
CASSQHTSGTGTYNEQFF
TGTGCCAGCAGCCAACATACGTCCGGGACAGGGACTTACAATGAGCAGTTCTTC
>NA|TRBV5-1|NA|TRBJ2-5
CASSSEREETQYF
TGCGCCAGCAGCTCTGAAAGAGAAGAGACCCAGTACTTC
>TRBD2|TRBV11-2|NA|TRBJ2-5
CASSPPFGGVQETQYF
TGTGCCAGCAGCCCTCCTTTTGGGGGGGTCCAAGAGACCCAGTACTTC
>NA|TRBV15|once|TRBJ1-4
CATSRDRAWGDEKLFF
TGTGCCACCAGCAGAGATAGGGCTTGGGGGGACGAAAAACTGTTTTTT
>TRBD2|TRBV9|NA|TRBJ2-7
CASSVANRAGLNEQYF
TGTGCCAGCAGCGTAGCTAATCGAGCGGGATTGAACGAGCAGTACTTC
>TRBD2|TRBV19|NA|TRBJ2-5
CASSTLGGETQYF
TGTGCCAGTAGTACTTTGGGGGGGGAGACCCAGTACTTC
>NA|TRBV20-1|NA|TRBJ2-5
CSASKEETQYF
TGCAGTGCTAGCAAAGAAGAGACCCAGTACTTC
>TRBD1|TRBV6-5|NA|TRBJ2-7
CASSYSGTGGSEQYF
TGTGCCAGCAGTTACTCCGGGACAGGGGGTTCCGAGCAGTACTTC